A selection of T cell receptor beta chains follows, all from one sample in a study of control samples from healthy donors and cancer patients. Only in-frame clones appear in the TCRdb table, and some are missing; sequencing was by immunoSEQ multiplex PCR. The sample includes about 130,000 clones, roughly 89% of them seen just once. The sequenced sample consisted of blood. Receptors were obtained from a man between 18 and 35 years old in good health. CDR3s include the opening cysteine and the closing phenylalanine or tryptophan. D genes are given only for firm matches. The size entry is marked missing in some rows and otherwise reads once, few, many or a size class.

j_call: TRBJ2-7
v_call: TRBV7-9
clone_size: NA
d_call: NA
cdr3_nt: TGTGCCAGCAGCCCGTTTGGGGGGGGCAGTCTCCACGAGCAGTACTTC
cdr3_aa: CASSPFGGGSLHEQYF

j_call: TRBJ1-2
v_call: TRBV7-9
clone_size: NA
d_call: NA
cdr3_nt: TGTGCCAGCAGCTTAGTGGGCAGGGGATCTTATGGCTACACCTTC
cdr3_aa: CASSLVGRGSYGYTF

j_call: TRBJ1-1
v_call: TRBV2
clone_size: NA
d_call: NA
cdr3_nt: TGTGCCAGCAGTGAAGCGTTGGGGAGGAACACTGAAGCTTTCTTT
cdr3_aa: CASSEALGRNTEAFF

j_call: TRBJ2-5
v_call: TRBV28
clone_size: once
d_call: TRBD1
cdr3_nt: TGTGCCAGCAGAGGGATCCGGACAGGGATGACAGAGACCCAGTACTTC
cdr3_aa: CASRGIRTGMTETQYF

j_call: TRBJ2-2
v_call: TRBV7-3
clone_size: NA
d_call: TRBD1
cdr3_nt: TGTGCCAGCAGCACTCCAACAGGGGGCGTTAACACCGGGGAGCTGTTTTTT
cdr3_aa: CASSTPTGGVNTGELFF

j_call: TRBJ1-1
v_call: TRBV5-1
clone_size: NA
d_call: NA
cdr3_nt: TGCGCCAGCAGCGCGGACAGAGGGACTGAAGCTTTCTTT
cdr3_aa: CASSADRGTEAFF

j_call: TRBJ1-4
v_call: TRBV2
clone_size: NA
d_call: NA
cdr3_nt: TGTGCCAGCAGTCCGTACCAGTATGGTAAAGAAAAACTGTTTTTT
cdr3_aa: CASSPYQYGKEKLFF

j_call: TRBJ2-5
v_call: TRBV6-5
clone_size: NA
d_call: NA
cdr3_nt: TGTGCCAGCAGTCTTCGGGGGCTCCTCCAAGAGACCCAGTACTTC
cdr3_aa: CASSLRGLLQETQYF

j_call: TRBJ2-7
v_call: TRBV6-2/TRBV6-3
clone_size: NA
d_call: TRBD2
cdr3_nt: TGTGCCAGCAGTTACCCGGGACTAGCGGGGAGGACCGAGCAGTACTTC
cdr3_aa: CASSYPGLAGRTEQYF

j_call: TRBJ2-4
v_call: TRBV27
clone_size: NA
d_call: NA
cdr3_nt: TGTGCCAGCAGTTTAAACAGGGAAAACATTCAGTACTTC
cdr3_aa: CASSLNRENIQYF

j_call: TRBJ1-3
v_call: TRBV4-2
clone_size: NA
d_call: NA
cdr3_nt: TGTGCCAGCAGCCAAGATCGAGGCATGGGAAACACCATATATTTT
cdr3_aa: CASSQDRGMGNTIYF

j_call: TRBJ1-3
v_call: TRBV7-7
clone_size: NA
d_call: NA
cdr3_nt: TGTGCCAGCAGCTTAGGGGGCCGAAACTCTGGAAACACCATATATTTT
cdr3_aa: CASSLGGRNSGNTIYF

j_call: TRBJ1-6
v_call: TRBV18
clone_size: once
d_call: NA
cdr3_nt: TGTGCCAGCTCACCACGTTCAGACCCTTATAATTCACCCCTCCACTTT
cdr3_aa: CASSPRSDPYNSPLHF

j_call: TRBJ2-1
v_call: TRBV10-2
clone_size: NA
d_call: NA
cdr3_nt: TGCGCCAGCAGTGAAGGACCCGGCAGTGGTCACAATGAGCAGTTCTTC
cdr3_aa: CASSEGPGSGHNEQFF

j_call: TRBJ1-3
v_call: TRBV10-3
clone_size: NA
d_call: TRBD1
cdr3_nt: TGTGCCATCATGGGGACAGATTCTGGAAACACCATATATTTT
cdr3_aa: CAIMGTDSGNTIYF

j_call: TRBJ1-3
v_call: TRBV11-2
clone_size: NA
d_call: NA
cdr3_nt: TGTGCCAGCAGCTTTGTCTCAGGAAACACCATATATTTT
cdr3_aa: CASSFVSGNTIYF

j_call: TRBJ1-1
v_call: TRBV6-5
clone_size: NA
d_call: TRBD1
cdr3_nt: TGTGCCAGCAGTTTAGGAGGGGGCGTAGGGACTGAAGCTTTCTTT
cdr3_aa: CASSLGGGVGTEAFF

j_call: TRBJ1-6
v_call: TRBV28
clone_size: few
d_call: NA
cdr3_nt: TGTGCCAGCAGTACCCCGACAGGACCCCTCCACTTT
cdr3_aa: CASSTPTGPLHF

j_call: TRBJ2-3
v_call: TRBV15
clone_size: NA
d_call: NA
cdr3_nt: TGTGCCACCAGCAGAGAAACGGTGGGGGGGCTGGGGACAGATACGCAGTATTTT
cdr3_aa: CATSRETVGGLGTDTQYF

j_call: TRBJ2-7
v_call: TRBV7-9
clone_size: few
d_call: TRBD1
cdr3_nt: TGTGCCAGCAGCGACATTAGAACAGGGGGGTCCTACGAGCAGTACTTC
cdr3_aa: CASSDIRTGGSYEQYF

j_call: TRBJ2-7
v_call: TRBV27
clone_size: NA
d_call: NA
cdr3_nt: TGTGCCAGCAGTTTATATGGGGCTCCGAGGGAGCAGTACTTC
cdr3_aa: CASSLYGAPREQYF

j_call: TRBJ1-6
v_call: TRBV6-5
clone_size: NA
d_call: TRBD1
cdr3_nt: TGTGCCAGCAATGCGAGACAGGGGGTAGTTTCACCCCTCCACTTT
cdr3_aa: CASNARQGVVSPLHF

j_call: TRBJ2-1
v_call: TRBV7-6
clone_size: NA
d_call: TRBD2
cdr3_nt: TGTGCCAGCAGCTACCTCACTAGCGGGGGATACAATGAGCAGTTCTTC
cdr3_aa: CASSYLTSGGYNEQFF

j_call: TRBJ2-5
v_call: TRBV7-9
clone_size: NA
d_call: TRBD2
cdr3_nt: TGTGCCAGCAGCGGGGCCTCCTCTAGCGGGGGGGCCTCCGGGACCCAGTACTTC
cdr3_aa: CASSGASSSGGASGTQYF

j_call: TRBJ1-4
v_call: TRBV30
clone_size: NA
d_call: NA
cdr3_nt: TGTGCCTGGTCCAGTGGGCATGAAAAACTGTTTTTT
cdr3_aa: CAWSSGHEKLFF

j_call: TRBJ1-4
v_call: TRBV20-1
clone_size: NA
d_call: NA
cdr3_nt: TGCAGTGCTAGTAAGGAAACCTGGGGGGAAAAACTGTTTTTT
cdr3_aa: CSASKETWGEKLFF

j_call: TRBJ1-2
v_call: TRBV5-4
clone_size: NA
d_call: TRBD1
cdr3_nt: TGTGCCAGCAGCCCCCGGGACAGTCGTGGGGGCTACACCTTC
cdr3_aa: CASSPRDSRGGYTF

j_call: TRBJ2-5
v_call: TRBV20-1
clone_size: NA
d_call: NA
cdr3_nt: TGCAGTGCTAGTGGGGAAAAGGAGACCCAGTACTTC
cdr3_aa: CSASGEKETQYF

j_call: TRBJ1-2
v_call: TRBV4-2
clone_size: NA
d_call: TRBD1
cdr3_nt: TGTGCCAGCAGCCAAGATCCTGACAGGGGCCAACCTAACTATGGCTACACCTTC
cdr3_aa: CASSQDPDRGQPNYGYTF

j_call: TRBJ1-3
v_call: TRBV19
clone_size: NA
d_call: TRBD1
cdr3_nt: TGTGCCAGTAGTATTCCGCGGACAGGGGTGAAAAGCGGAAACACCATATATTTT
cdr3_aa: CASSIPRTGVKSGNTIYF

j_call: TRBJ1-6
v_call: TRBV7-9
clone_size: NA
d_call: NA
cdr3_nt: TGTGCCAGCAGCTTAGGGGGTGGGGGCAACCCCCTCCACTTT
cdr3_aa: CASSLGGGGNPLHF